These 6 T cell receptor beta chains were sequenced from one sample in a study of molecular identifiers for immune sequencing clone quantification. TCRdb itself ran the PCR reads through MiXCR, one entry per CDR3 protein. The sample gives some 320,000 distinct CDR3 sequences, 20% to 25% of which show up once; about 0.81% is in the top ten. The sample was naive CD8+ T cells from blood, with Jurkat cell RNA spiked in. Subset meaning: FACS-sorted CD8+CD4-CCR7+CD45RA+ naive T cells. These TCRs come from a human donor in good health. Some libraries in this study had Jurkat cell RNA spiked in.

As concerns this clonotype: A much bigger clone sits one base away, suggesting this may be a read error. This chain uses TRBV19 with TRBJ2-3; D is undetermined. This CDR3 has 18 residues. The germline V gene encodes CDR1 LNHDA and CDR2 SQIVND (reference sequence). The CDR3 spells CASGIRGSRTSVTDTQYF. The DNA of the CDR3 is TGTGCCAGTGGTATACGTGGCTCCCGGACCTCAGTCACAGATACGCAGTATTTT.

This clonotype has ten or more counts. The J gene is TRBJ2-3, the V gene TRBV30; 7 positions match TRBD1. The CDR3 extends over 16 amino acids. Germline V gene data show CDR1 as GTSNPN and CDR2 as SVGIG (reference sequence). V was pared by 5 bases and J by 3 bases, with 14 bases of the junction left unmatched. In DNA form, the CDR3 reads TGTGCCTGGTGGAGACATCCGGGACAGACGACAGATACGCAGTATTTT. As protein: CAWWRHPGQTTDTQYF.

At least ten counts were recorded for this clonotype. V usage is TRBV6-6 and J usage is TRBJ1-5, with 10 bases matching TRBD1. CDR1 is MNHNY and CDR2 is SVGAGI in the germline V gene (reference sequence). This CDR3 comprises 16 residues. V lost 2 bases to trimming and J lost 5 bases; unmatched junction nucleotides: 6. CDR3: CASSYHRDRGDQPQHF. The CDR3 nucleotides read TGTGCCAGCAGTTACCACCGGGACAGGGGCGATCAGCCCCAGCATTTT.

A note on this clonotype: A much larger clone differs from this one at a single base, so this may be a read error. This sequence joins TRBV9 and TRBJ2-3, with TRBD2 matching 9 bases. Germline CDR1 is SGDLS and CDR2 is YYNGEE. The CDR3 sequence is 19 residues long. The CDR3 is CACSVAVRLAEVSTDTQYF. CDR3 coding DNA: TGTGCCTGCAGCGTAGCGGTGAGACTAGCGGAGGTTAGCACAGATACGCAGTATTTT.

This clonotype was counted ten times or more. The J gene is TRBJ2-3, the V gene TRBV29-1; D is ambiguous. Trimming took 3 bases from V and 4 from J, leaving 8 bases between them. Germline CDR1 SQVTM, CDR2 ANQGSEA. CDR3 size: 12 residues. The CDR3 spells CSVEVPSDTQYF. The CDR3 region has the DNA TGCAGCGTTGAGGTCCCTTCAGATACGCAGTATTTT.

Many counts were recorded for this clonotype. The chain is built from TRBV29-1 and TRBJ2-7; D not certain. Trimming removed 4 bases at V and 4 bases at J, with 8 bases between. This CDR3 has 11 residues. Germline-derived CDR1 and CDR2 are SQVTM and ANQGSEA. The CDR3 sequence: CSVASDYEQYF. The CDR3 coding sequence is TGCAGCGTTGCTAGTGATTACGAGCAGTACTTC.